This T cell receptor beta chain was recovered during a study of T-cell memory formation after mild COVID-19. The wider study: In these data, TCR clusters were largely donor specific. The study, taken as a whole, reports: Mainly in CM and EM were contracting CD4+ clones; CD8+ were in EMRA. Cross-reactive memory seemingly joined, as some responding clones were found in pre-infection memory.

From germline, CDR1 is LNHNV and CDR2 YYDKDF (reference sequence). CDR3 length: 18 residues. V lost 1 base, J lost 3 bases, and 12 bases stayed unmatched. TCRdb analysed the 5' RACE reads with MiXCR anew, one entry per CDR3 protein. Found here are some 180,000 distinct CDR3 sequences, approximately 13% of them singletons; the top ten hold 2.5% to 4%. This clonotype was counted a few times. The antigen is not known. Sequencing was carried out using PBMCs or a T cell subset sorted from them (not recorded which). The TCR comes from a young man who had mild COVID-19 (a few samples of this study predate the infection). Cell type and time point are not known. The chain employs TRBV15 and TRBJ2-3; 8 bases are shared with TRBD2. The CDR3 is CATSRALPGGGTTDTQYF. The CDR3 nucleotides are TGTGCCACCAGCAGAGCCCTACCGGGCGGGGGGACAACAGATACGCAGTATTTT.